This TCR beta chain derives from a study of cytotoxic CD8 clonotypes in ibrutinib-treated CLL. Per germline, CDR1 SGHVS and CDR2 FQNEAQ. This CDR3 spans 16 amino acids. V gave up 5 bases and J gave up 2 bases, with 16 bases separating them. Worth noting for this clone: What it binds is unknown.

Study-level points and caveats: Collection times varied between progressing and sustained-remission patients. Treatment saw public clonotypes, which were uncommon, either contract or stay stable.

Researchers set a sequencing depth target of 1 in 200,000 to 1 in 1 million T cells. Method: immunoSEQ multiplex PCR; TCRdb's copy keeps in-frame clones and lacks some. The sample includes 110,000 to 150,000 clones, more than 75% seen only once; the top ten take 5.1%. This TCR was sampled from a human donor with chronic lymphocytic leukemia. The chain recombines TRBV7-8 with TRBJ1-5; D remains ambiguous. The sample in question was PBMCs, obtained after 24 months of ibrutinib treatment. The CDR3, as DNA: TGTGCCAGCAGCCCCCGGGTCTCAAATGGCAATCAGCCCCAGCATTTT. Translated: CASSPRVSNGNQPQHF.